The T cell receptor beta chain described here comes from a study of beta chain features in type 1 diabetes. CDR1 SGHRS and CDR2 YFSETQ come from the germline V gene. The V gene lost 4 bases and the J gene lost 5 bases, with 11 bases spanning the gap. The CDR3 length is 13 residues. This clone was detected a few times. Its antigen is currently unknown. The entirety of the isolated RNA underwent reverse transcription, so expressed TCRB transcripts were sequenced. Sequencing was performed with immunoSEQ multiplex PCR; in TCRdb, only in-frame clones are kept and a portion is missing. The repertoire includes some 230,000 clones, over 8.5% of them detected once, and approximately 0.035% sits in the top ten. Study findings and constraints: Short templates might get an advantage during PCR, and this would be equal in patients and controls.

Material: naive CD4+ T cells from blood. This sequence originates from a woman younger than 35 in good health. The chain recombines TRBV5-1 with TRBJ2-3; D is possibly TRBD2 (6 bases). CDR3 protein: CASSHSSEDTQYF. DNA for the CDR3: TGCGCCAGCAGCCATTCTAGCGAAGATACGCAGTATTTT.